The clone carrying this TCR beta chain was seen only once. These data originate in a study of blood T cell repertoires in COVID-19. In the original analysis: Nucleated cell number was recorded as an estimate derived from reference gene primer amplification. This table comes from immunoSEQ multiplex PCR, and its TCRdb copy is limited to in-frame clones, with some not included. V and J calls and clone size come straight from that table; D and trimming were deduced from the DNA. Among 100,000 to 150,000 clones, roughly 87% were seen once, and the ten largest hold under 7%. Germline-derived CDR1 and CDR2 are SGHRS and YFSETQ. V gave up 3 bases and J gave up 3 bases, with 12 bases separating them. The CDR3 sequence is 15 residues long.

The genes are TRBV5-1 and TRBJ1-4; a weak D match, TRBD1 (5 bases). This receptor was taken from a man older than 75 with active or convalescent COVID-19. Material for sequencing was peripheral blood. As DNA, the CDR3 is TGCGCCAGCAGCTCCACAGGTCCGCCTAATGAAAAACTGTTTTTT. It encodes CASSSTGPPNEKLFF.